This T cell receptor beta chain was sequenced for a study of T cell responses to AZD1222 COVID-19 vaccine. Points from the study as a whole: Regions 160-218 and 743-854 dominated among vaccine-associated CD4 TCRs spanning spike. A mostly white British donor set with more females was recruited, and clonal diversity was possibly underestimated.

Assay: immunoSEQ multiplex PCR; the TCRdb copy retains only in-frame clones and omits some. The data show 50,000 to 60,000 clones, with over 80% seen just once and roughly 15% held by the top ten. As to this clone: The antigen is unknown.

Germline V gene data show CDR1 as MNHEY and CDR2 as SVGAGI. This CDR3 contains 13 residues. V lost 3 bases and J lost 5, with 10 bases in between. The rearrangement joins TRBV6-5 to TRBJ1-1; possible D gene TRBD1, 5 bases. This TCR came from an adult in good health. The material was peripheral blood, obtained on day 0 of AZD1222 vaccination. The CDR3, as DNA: TGTGCCAGCAGTTATTCGCAGGGAACTGAAGCTTTCTTT. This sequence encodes CASSYSQGTEAFF.